The rows below give T cell receptor beta chains drawn from one sample of a study of T cell repertoires in cytomegalovirus infection. Their recognized antigens are unknown. TCRdb called the reads again in MiXCR, with one record for every CDR3 protein. In the table there are approximately 76,000 distinct CDR3 sequences, 20% to 30% of which are singletons. The material was CD8+ T cells from cultured PBMCs, obtained from culture after CMV antigen stimulation. The receptor source for this set is a human donor in good health (CMV status not recorded). Some clones in this sample may be carry-over from other donors' samples. Each CDR3 is given without its conserved first and last residue.

J gene	V gene	CDR3 protein
TRBJ2-7	TRBV7-8	ASTRPGLVTDEQY
TRBJ2-3	TRBV28	ASSFTGGRDTQY
TRBJ2-2	TRBV2	ASSVQGKYTGELF
TRBJ1-1	TRBV6-2/TRBV6-3	ASSFERRLNTEAF
TRBJ1-1	TRBV6-5	ASSYGQGNTEAF
TRBJ2-5	TRBV5-5	ASSSDRPVQETQY
TRBJ2-7	TRBV7-9	AIGPPGTYEQY
TRBJ2-7	TRBV6-1	ASRLGQGSQLYEQY
TRBJ2-2	TRBV30	AWSLTGGFAGELF
TRBJ2-7	TRBV6-2/TRBV6-3	ASSADGYEQY
TRBJ2-7	TRBV7-6	ASSRDSTSRHEQY
TRBJ2-5	TRBV4-3	ASSQGAGGGETQY
TRBJ2-5	TRBV28	ASRPDFPNYQETQY
TRBJ1-2	TRBV12-3/TRBV12-4	ASRNAYGYT
TRBJ1-1	TRBV28	ASSLAMGLGAEAF
TRBJ1-1	TRBV9	ASSVVGGPTEAF
TRBJ2-3	TRBV19	ASSMLQGGDTQY
TRBJ1-2	TRBV2	ASSETQTSYGYT